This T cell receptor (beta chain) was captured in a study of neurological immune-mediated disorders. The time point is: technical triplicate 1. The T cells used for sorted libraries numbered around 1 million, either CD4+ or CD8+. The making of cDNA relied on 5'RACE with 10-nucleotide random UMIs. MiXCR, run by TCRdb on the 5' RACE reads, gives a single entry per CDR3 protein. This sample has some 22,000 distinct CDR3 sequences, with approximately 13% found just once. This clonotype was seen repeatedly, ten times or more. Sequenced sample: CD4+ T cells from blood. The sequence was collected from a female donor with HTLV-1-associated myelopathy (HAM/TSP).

The CDR3 nucleotides are TGCGCCAGCAGCCAATTAGGAGCGGGGGGGCATGAGCAGTTCTTC. This translates into CASSQLGAGGHEQFF. This rearrangement joins TRBV4-3 to TRBJ2-1; TRBD2 matches 10 bases. V was clipped by 2 bases and J by 8 bases; unmatched bases: 6. Per germline, CDR1 LGHNA and CDR2 YSLEER. This CDR3 is built from 15 residues.